Each of the 18 T cell receptor beta chains below was sequenced from the same sample in a study of shared clonotypes between healthy human individuals. Assay used: immunoSEQ multiplex PCR; TCRdb lists only in-frame clones, some missing. Found here are some 580,000 clones, 98% of them singletons; the top ten hold more than 0.3%. Terminally differentiated effector memory CD45RA+ cells were excluded by CCR7 positive selection of CD45RO-negative cells. Sequencing input: naive CD8+ T cells sorted from blood. These receptors originate from a man in his thirties or forties in good health.

V is TRBV28 and J is TRBJ2-1; D may be TRBD2 (6 bases). V gave up 5 bases and J gave up 0 bases, with 23 bases separating them. CDR1 MDHEN and CDR2 SYDVKM come from the germline V gene. The CDR3 contains 19 residues. The CDR3 reads CASSPLARNVRSSYNEQFF. DNA of the CDR3: TGTGCCAGCAGTCCGCTAGCGCGAAACGTTAGGAGCTCCTACAATGAGCAGTTCTTC.

The chain carries TRBV5-4 and TRBJ1-5; possibly TRBD1 for D (5 bases). The CDR3 spans 13 residues. The V and J ends lost 4 bases and 3 bases respectively, with 8 bases between them. CDR1 SGHNT and CDR2 YYREEE come from the germline V gene (reference sequence). CDR3 sequence (DNA): TGTGCCAGCAGCGGGGGGGACAATCAGCCCCAGCATTTT. Translated, it gives CASSGGDNQPQHF.

In this sample, this clone turned up once. This chain connects TRBV11-2 to TRBJ2-1, with 9 bases that match TRBD2. CDR3 length: 15 amino acids. J lost 6 bases, V lost 3 bases, and 6 bases had no gene match. From germline, CDR1 is SGHAT and CDR2 FQNNGV. The chain's CDR3 is CASSFHPGLANEQFF. The CDR3, as DNA: TGTGCCAGCAGCTTCCACCCGGGACTAGCCAATGAGCAGTTCTTC.

Note on this clone: Sequence at one end of the junction differs from germline and may be a read error. This sequence joins TRBV7-7 and TRBJ2-7; D is unresolved. Looked up from germline, CDR1 is SSHAT and CDR2 is FNYEAQ (reference sequence). There are 13 residues in the CDR3. The CDR3 spells CASSLELDDEQYF. The CDR3 region has the DNA TGTGCTAGCAGCTTAGAGTTGGATGACGAGCAGTACTTC.

V gene TRBV27 combines with J gene TRBJ2-3; TRBD1 aligns across 7 bases. V gave up 4 bases and J gave up 9 bases; unmatched junction bases: 10. CDR3 length: 14 amino acids. Germline V gene sequence: CDR1 MNHEY, CDR2 SMNVEV (reference sequence). This chain's CDR3 is CASSSGGLRGTQYF. As DNA, the CDR3 is TGTGCCAGCAGTTCTGGGGGCCTCAGGGGGACGCAGTATTTT.

The chain couples TRBV4-1 to TRBJ2-7; D is uncertain. The CDR3 consists of 13 residues. Trimming took off 4 bases at V and 3 bases at J, with 10 bases between the two ends. Germline CDR1 is MGHRA and CDR2 is YSYEKL. CDR3 protein: CASSPSWGYEQYF. CDR3 nucleotides: TGCGCCAGCAGCCCCTCATGGGGCTACGAGCAGTACTTC.

The chain recombines TRBV2 with TRBJ1-1; no firm D call. CDR3 size: 13 residues. With 6 bases removed from V and 7 bases from J, the gap between germline ends came to 15 bases. Germline V lookup: CDR1 SNHLY, CDR2 FYNNEI. In DNA form, the CDR3 reads TGTGCCAGCAGCCTCGACGGCTCCCGTGAAGCTTTCTTT. This gives the protein CASSLDGSREAFF.

With regard to this clone: Other DNA variants within this sample encode the same CDR3. The gene calls are TRBV29-1 and TRBJ2-7; D is possibly TRBD1 (5 bases). The CDR3 is 11 amino acids. Germline V gives CDR1 SQVTM, CDR2 ANQGSEA. V was trimmed by 6 bases and J by 1 base, leaving 7 bases between them. CDR3 region: CSVGRSYEQYF. CDR3 nucleotide sequence: TGCAGCGTGGGGCGGTCCTACGAGCAGTACTTC.

V is TRBV29-1 and J is TRBJ2-1, with 9 bases fitting TRBD2. This CDR3 comprises 16 residues. Germline V lookup: CDR1 SQVTM, CDR2 ANQGSEA. The V segment lost 1 base and the J segment 2 bases; nucleotides outside the gene matches: 6. The DNA of the CDR3 is TGCAGCGTTGAAGTGGGCGGCGGGAGGGCCTACAATGAGCAGTTCTTC. Translated: CSVEVGGGRAYNEQFF.

This chain connects TRBV7-8 to TRBJ2-7; TRBD2 matches 12 bases. With V trimmed by 5 bases and J by 1 base, 9 bases remained unmatched. The CDR3 length is 17 residues. Germline V gene data show CDR1 as SGHVS and CDR2 as FQNEAQ. The CDR3: CASSRRTSGATSYEQYF. As DNA, the CDR3 is TGTGCCAGCAGCCGCCGGACTAGCGGGGCTACATCCTACGAGCAGTACTTC.

The chain links TRBV7-2 to TRBJ2-1; D gene uncertain. The V end was cut by 5 bases, the J end by 12 bases, with 17 bases between. From germline, CDR1 is SGHTA and CDR2 FQGNSA. This CDR3 is 13 amino acids long. In DNA form, the CDR3 reads TGTGCCAGCAGCCCGCCCCCCTCGGTGGGGCAGTTCTTC. Protein sequence: CASSPPPSVGQFF.

DNA of the CDR3: TGTGCCAGCAGCCTAAGATACCAAGAGACCCAGTACTTC. It codes for CASSLRYQETQYF. The V and J genes are TRBV5-8 and TRBJ2-5, with D hard to call. V lost 4 bases and J 0 bases, leaving 7 bases between the germline ends. The CDR3 consists of 13 residues. The germline CDR1 and CDR2 sequences are SGHTS and YDEGEE.

The chain joins TRBV27 to TRBJ2-7; no reliable D call. The V gene lost 6 bases and the J gene lost 2 bases, with 11 bases spanning the gap. CDR3 length: 13 residues. Germline V gene sequence: CDR1 MNHEY, CDR2 SMNVEV (reference sequence). CDR3 region: CASSPNPPYEQYF. CDR3 nucleotide sequence: TGTGCCAGCAGCCCGAACCCACCCTACGAGCAGTACTTC.

The chain carries TRBV5-1 and TRBJ2-1; D unclear. The V gene's germline CDR1 is SGHRS and CDR2 YFSETQ. The germline V and J ends were trimmed by 3 bases and 0 bases, with 16 bases remaining between them. The CDR3 runs 17 residues. CDR3 DNA sequence: TGCGCCAGCAGCTCCCCCTGGGCGGAGAGCTCCTACAATGAGCAGTTCTTC. Protein sequence: CASSSPWAESSYNEQFF.

This chain connects TRBV5-6 to TRBJ1-5; no firm D call. Germline V gives CDR1 SGHDT, CDR2 YYEEEE. The CDR3 has 16 amino acids. V was shortened by 1 base and J by 2 bases, with 13 bases between the two germline ends. DNA of the CDR3: TGTGCCAGCAGCTTGCAGTGGGTTGGAGGCAATCAGCCCCAGCATTTT. Its translation: CASSLQWVGGNQPQHF. Full variable domain (missing parts from reference TRBV5-6 and TRBJ1-5): DAGVTQSPTHLIKTRGQQVTLRCSPKSGHDTVSWYQQALGQGPQFIFQYYEEEERQRGNFPDRFSGHQFPNYSSELNVNALLLGDSALYLCASSLQWVGGNQPQHFGDGTRLSIL.

The chain is built from TRBV28 and TRBJ2-7; the D gene is possibly TRBD2 (7 bases). The CDR3 length is 14 residues. Deletions cut 5 bases from V and 5 bases from J, with 16 bases between. Germline V gives CDR1 MDHEN, CDR2 SYDVKM. CDR3 in amino acids: CASSPYLGGDEQYF. The CDR3 bases are TGTGCCAGCAGTCCTTACCTAGGGGGGGACGAGCAGTACTTC.

Worth noting for this clone: The sample contains more than one DNA sequence encoding this CDR3. CDR3 loop: CASSLGAGTEAFF. CDR3 nucleotides: TGTGCCAGCAGCTTGGGGGCGGGAACTGAAGCTTTCTTT. This rearrangement joins TRBV5-5 to TRBJ1-1; D remains unclear. There are 13 residues in the CDR3. CDR1 is SGHKS, CDR2 YYEKEE, per germline (reference sequence). Trimming pared 0 bases from V and 5 bases from J, leaving 8 bases between.

This chain joins TRBV9 and TRBJ2-1; D is ambiguous. Germline values: CDR1 SGDLS, CDR2 YYNGEE. The germline V and J ends were trimmed by 0 bases and 3 bases, with 7 bases remaining between them. CDR3 length equals 14 residues. The CDR3 region has the DNA TGTGCCAGCAGCGTAGACTGGAACTACAATGAGCAGTTCTTC. Its translation is CASSVDWNYNEQFF.